This T cell receptor (beta chain) was documented in a study of blood T cell repertoires in COVID-19 (dated by TCRdb to between 2020 and 2021). With respect to the entire study: Samples from collaborators originated in the United States, Italy and Spain and spanned both the acute and convalescent phases of COVID-19. The material from the prospective study consisted of cDNA or gDNA derived from T cells, B-cell-depleted T cells, or PBMCs. Subjects who had been exposed to COVID-19, were actively infected with it, or had recovered from it provided the deeply sampled blood TCRbeta repertoires that made up the dataset. The repertoires were made available in a free public database intended to serve as a resource for research on the immune response to SARS-CoV-2. Samples were obtained from the ongoing ImmuneRACE study (first 160 participants) and from over a thousand subjects provided by 6 global collaborators. Nearly every sample came with metadata listing a de-identified subject ID, COVID-19 status, age in years and sex. Where available, HLA class I and class II types were obtained from metadata supplied by the sample provider rather than from assay-based typing. Summary of the overall study and its limitations: How much clinical and demographic metadata was included differed by source and by participant, and the metadata was provided uncurated.

Concerning this clone: The antigen it binds to is not known. No base-level quality is on record; no much larger clone is a single base apart.

The CDR3 spans 16 residues, from the cysteine through the phenylalanine. Only the CDR3 DNA is retained, 48 bases long and in frame from the first base. CDR1 and CDR2, per the germline V gene (reference sequence), are LGHDT and YNNKEL. From V the trimming removes 4 bases and from J it removes 2 bases, while the gene matches leave 10 bases of the junction unaccounted for. TCRbeta CDR3 regions were amplified from genomic DNA using the immunoSEQ Assay, a bias-controlled multiplex PCR. Regarding the original processing steps: Within the assay, amplification of reference gene primers was used to estimate how many nucleated cells each sample contained. Sequence reads were collapsed and filtered to measure the absolute abundance of every unique TCRbeta CDR3 rearrangement. For each sample, productive Simpson clonality was calculated as the square root of Simpson's diversity index across productive rearrangements. Not all clones reach the TCRdb copy of this immuneACCESS table, which keeps in-frame sequences only. Checked studies attribute under half of the gap to unresolved V genes and leave the rest unexplained. V and J calls and clone size are as listed in that table; D and trimming were resolved from the DNA. The sample contains about 130,000 clones, roughly four fifths of them found a single time. The top ten constitute 15% to 20% of the sample.

Participants in the prospective study were enrolled through a virtual design, were aged about 18 to 100 years, and lived in 24 United States geographic areas. In the prospective study, participants were assigned to cohorts based on the clinical history participants reported in a screening survey and a study questionnaire. Recovered participants in ImmuneRACE Cohort 3 were defined as having two consecutive negative NP/OP PCR tests, clearance from a healthcare professional, or resolution of symptoms. In the prospective study, whole blood, serum and a nasopharyngeal or oropharyngeal swab were collected from each participant by mobile phlebotomists. Participants in the prospective study had the option to provide additional blood draws and questionnaires over a 2-month period. Blood samples from the prospective study were shipped frozen or at room temperature prior to DNA extraction.

This receptor was obtained from a man in his thirties or forties who had recovered from COVID-19. Input material: PBMCs or T cells enriched from blood (not recorded which). Recombination joined TRBV3-1 (or the pseudogene TRBV3-2) with TRBJ2-5; TRBD2 agrees with 7 junctional bases. The DNA reads TGTGCCAGCAGCCCGGGGAGGGCGGGGTCTCAAGAGACCCAGTACTTC. The resulting protein is CASSPGRAGSQETQYF.